These T cell receptor beta chains were read from a single sample in a study of radiation and T cells in renal cell carcinoma. Clones were sequenced by immunoSEQ multiplex PCR, and TCRdb holds only the in-frame ones, with some missing. Of some 120,000 clones detected, approximately 80% appear once; the ten largest clones hold approximately 2%. This specimen consisted of blood, obtained from a patient whose treatment included radiotherapy and nephrectomy. These receptors were collected from a woman aged 55-70 years with renal cell carcinoma. The CDR3 runs from the conserved cysteine through the conserved F or W. The order of the fields is D gene, J gene, V gene, clone size, CDR3 DNA, CDR3 protein. The D gene is left open where the match is weak. Not every row has a clone size; where given, it reads once, few, many or a size class.

>TRBD1|TRBJ1-1|TRBV19|-
TGTGCCAGTACCGCTTTCGGGACAGAACGGGACACTGAAGCTTTCTTT
CASTAFGTERDTEAFF
>TRBD2|TRBJ2-5|TRBV19|-
TGTGCCAGTAGTCCGGGGCTTGGGGCTAGCGGGAAAGAGACCCAGTACTTC
CASSPGLGASGKETQYF
>TRBD1|TRBJ2-7|TRBV5-6|few
TGTGCCAGCACGTGGACAGGGCCTTCCTACGAGCAGTACTTC
CASTWTGPSYEQYF
>-|TRBJ2-5|TRBV5-4|few
TGTGCCAGCAGCTTGTTAGGGCCAGAGTACCAAGAGACCCAGTACTTC
CASSLLGPEYQETQYF
>-|TRBJ1-2|TRBV15|-
TGTGCCACCAGCAGAGCTTCCTCAGTTGGAGGGGGGAACTATGGCTACACCTTC
CATSRASSVGGGNYGYTF
>-|TRBJ1-5|TRBV6-5|-
TGTGCCAGCAGTTACAGGGAAAGCAATCAGCCCCAGCATTTT
CASSYRESNQPQHF
>-|TRBJ1-1|TRBV7-2|-
TGTGCCAGCAGCCCCCTGGCGGGGATGAACACTGAAGCTTTCTTT
CASSPLAGMNTEAFF
>TRBD2|TRBJ2-3|TRBV29-1|once
TGCAGCGTTGAATCTAGCGGGGGGATTAGCACAGATACGCAGTATTTT
CSVESSGGISTDTQYF
>TRBD2|TRBJ2-7|TRBV15|-
TGTGCCACCAGCAAAGGGACTAGCGGGGCATACGAGCAGTACTTC
CATSKGTSGAYEQYF
>TRBD2|TRBJ2-1|TRBV7-2|-
TGTGCCAGCAGCTTAAACGGGGGGTCCTACAATGAGCAGTTCTTC
CASSLNGGSYNEQFF
>TRBD1|TRBJ1-3|TRBV4-3|few
TGCGCCAGCAGCCGGGACAGCAGCTCTGGAAACACCATATATTTT
CASSRDSSSGNTIYF
>TRBD1|TRBJ2-7|TRBV19|-
TGTGCCAGTAGTATCGGTTACAGGGGGCGACGCGAGCAGTACTTC
CASSIGYRGRREQYF
>-|TRBJ1-2|TRBV19|-
TGTGCCAGTAATGCGGGGGTCGGTTATGGCTACACCTTC
CASNAGVGYGYTF
>-|TRBJ1-5|TRBV5-8|-
TGTGCCAGCAGCTTTGAGACAAATCAGCCCCAGCATTTT
CASSFETNQPQHF
>TRBD2|TRBJ2-1|TRBV2|-
TGTGCCAGCTCAACATTCGGGACTAGCGGGACTAATGAGCAGTTCTTC
CASSTFGTSGTNEQFF
>-|TRBJ1-1|TRBV7-9|few
TGTGCCAGCAGCCCTGTTAATTGGTACAGAACGAACACTGAAGCTTTCTTT
CASSPVNWYRTNTEAFF
>-|TRBJ1-1|TRBV7-3|-
TGTGCCAGCAGCTTAAGCGAGTACACTGAAGCTTTCTTT
CASSLSEYTEAFF
>-|TRBJ1-2|TRBV7-2|few
TGTGCCAGCAGCTTAGAGGCCTTGGGCGGCTACACCTTC
CASSLEALGGYTF
>TRBD2|TRBJ2-1|TRBV9|-
TGTGCCAGCAGCGTAGCTACGACGGATGGGCGGGGGGGCCCCCCGAGCTCCTACAATGAGCAGTTCTTC
CASSVATTDGRGGPPSSYNEQFF
>-|TRBJ2-7|TRBV18|-
TGTGCCAGCTCAGCCACTGTCGGGCTTTACGAGCAGTACTTC
CASSATVGLYEQYF
>TRBD2|TRBJ2-1|TRBV7-6|-
TGTGCCAGCAGCCAAGGGACTAGCGTCAATGAGCAGTTCTTC
CASSQGTSVNEQFF
>-|TRBJ2-1|TRBV5-8|-
TGTGCCAGCAGCTACTACAATGAGCAGTTCTTC
CASSYYNEQFF
>TRBD2|TRBJ2-7|TRBV6-1|-
TGTGCCAGTCAGGTTCTCACTAGCGACGCCTACGAGCAGTACTTC
CASQVLTSDAYEQYF